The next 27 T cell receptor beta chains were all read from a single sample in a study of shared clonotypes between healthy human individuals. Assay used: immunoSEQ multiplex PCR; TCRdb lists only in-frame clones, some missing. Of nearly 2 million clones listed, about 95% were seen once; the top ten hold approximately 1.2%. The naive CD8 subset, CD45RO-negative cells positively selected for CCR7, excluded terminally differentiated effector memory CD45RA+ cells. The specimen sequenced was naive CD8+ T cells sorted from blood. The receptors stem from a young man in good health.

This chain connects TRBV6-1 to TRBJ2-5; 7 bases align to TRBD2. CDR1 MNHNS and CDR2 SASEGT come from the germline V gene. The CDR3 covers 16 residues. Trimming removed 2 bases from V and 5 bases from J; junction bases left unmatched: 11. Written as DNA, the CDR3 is TGTGCCAGCAGTGAACGGGCTAGCGGAGAGGAGGAGACCCAGTACTTC. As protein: CASSERASGEEETQYF.

The CDR3, as DNA: TGCAGCGCAATTCCCCCTCCCGCTTGCTATAATTCACCCCTCCACTTT. Translating it yields CSAIPPPACYNSPLHF. The chain recombines TRBV29-1 with TRBJ1-6; D is unclear. V was shortened by 7 bases and J by 3 bases, with 19 bases between the two germline ends. Germline CDR1 is SQVTM and CDR2 is ANQGSEA. The CDR3 is 16 residues long.

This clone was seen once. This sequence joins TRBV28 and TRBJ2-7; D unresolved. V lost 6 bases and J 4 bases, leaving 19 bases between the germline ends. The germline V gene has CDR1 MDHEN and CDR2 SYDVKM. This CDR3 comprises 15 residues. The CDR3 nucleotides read TGTGCCAGCAGCCAGACACCGGTTTATTCGTACGAGCAGTACTTC. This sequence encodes CASSQTPVYSYEQYF.

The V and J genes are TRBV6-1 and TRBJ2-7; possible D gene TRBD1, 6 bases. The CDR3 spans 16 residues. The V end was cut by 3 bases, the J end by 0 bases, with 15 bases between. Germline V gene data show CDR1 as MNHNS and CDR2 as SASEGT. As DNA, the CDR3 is TGTGCCAGCAGTGAGGATGGGACATCCTTCTCCTACGAGCAGTACTTC. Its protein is CASSEDGTSFSYEQYF.

The CDR3 nucleotides are TGCGCCAGCAGTTCTACGGGCCCTCCTTCCGAGCAGTACTTC. It yields the protein CASSSTGPPSEQYF. V is TRBV5-1 and J is TRBJ2-7; D gene unclear. CDR1 is SGHRS and CDR2 is YFSETQ in the germline V gene. V dropped 5 bases and J dropped 6 bases, with 18 bases sitting between them. The CDR3 totals 14 residues.

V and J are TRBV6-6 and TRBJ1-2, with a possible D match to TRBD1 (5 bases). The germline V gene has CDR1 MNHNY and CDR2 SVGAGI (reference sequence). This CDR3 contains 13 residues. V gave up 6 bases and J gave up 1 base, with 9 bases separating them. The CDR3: CASSLDSNYGYTF. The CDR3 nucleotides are TGTGCCAGCAGCTTAGACAGTAACTATGGCTACACCTTC.

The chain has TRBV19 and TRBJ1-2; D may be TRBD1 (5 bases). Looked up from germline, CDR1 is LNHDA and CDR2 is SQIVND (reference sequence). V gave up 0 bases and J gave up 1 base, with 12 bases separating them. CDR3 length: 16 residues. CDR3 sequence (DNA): TGTGCCAGTAGTATAGACTCCGGGACTGTTAACTATGGCTACACCTTC. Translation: CASSIDSGTVNYGYTF.

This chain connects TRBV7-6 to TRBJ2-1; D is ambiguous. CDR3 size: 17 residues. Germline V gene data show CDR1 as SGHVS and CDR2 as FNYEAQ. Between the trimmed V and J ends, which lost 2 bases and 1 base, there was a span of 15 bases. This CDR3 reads CASSLMGGYSSYNEQFF. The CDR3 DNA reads TGTGCCAGCAGCTTAATGGGCGGCTACTCATCCTACAATGAGCAGTTCTTC.

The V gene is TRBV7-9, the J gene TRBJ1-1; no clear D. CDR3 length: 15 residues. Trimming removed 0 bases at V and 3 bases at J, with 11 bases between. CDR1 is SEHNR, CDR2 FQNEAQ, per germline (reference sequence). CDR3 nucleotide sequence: TGTGCCAGCAGCTTAGCAGGGCGAGAAGACACTGAAGCTTTCTTT. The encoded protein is CASSLAGREDTEAFF.

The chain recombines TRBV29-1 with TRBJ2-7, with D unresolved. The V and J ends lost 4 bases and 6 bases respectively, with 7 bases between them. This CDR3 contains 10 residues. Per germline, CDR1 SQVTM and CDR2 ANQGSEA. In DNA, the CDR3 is TGCAGCGTTGTGATCGGCGAGCAGTACTTC. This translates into CSVVIGEQYF.

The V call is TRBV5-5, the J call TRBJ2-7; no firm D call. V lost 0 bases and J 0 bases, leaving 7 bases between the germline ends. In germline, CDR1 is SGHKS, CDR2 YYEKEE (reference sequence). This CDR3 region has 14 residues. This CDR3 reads CASSLGLPSYEQYF. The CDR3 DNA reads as TGTGCCAGCAGCTTGGGACTCCCCTCCTACGAGCAGTACTTC.

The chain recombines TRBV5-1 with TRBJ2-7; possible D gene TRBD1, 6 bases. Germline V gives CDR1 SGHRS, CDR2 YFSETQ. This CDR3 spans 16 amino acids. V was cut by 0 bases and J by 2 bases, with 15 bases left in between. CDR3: CASSLETQGPAYEQYF. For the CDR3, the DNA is TGCGCCAGCAGCTTGGAGACTCAGGGGCCTGCCTACGAGCAGTACTTC.

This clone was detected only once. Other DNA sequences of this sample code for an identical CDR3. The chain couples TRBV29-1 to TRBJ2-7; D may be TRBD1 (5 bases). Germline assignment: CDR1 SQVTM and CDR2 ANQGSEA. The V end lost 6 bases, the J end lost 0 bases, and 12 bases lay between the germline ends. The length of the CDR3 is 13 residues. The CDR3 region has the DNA TGCAGCGTGGCGACAGTAAGCTCCTACGAGCAGTACTTC. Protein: CSVATVSSYEQYF.

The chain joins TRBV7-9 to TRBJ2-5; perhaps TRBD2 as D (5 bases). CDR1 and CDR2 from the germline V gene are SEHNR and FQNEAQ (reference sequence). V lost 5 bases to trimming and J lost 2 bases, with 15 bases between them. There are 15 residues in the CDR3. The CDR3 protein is CASSQSGLSQETQYF. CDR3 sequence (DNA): TGTGCCAGCAGCCAAAGTGGACTCTCACAAGAGACCCAGTACTTC.

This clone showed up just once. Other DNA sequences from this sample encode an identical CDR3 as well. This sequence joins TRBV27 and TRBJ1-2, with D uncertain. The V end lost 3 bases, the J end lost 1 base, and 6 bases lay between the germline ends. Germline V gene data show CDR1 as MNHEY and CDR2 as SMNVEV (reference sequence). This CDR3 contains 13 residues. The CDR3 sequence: CASSFGSNYGYTF. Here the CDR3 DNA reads TGTGCCAGCAGTTTTGGCAGTAACTATGGCTACACCTTC.

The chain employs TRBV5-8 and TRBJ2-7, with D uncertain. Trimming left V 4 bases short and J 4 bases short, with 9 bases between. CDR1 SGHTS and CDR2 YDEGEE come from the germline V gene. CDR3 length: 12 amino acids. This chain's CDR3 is CASSAPGYEQYF. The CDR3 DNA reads TGTGCCAGCAGCGCACCCGGGTACGAGCAGTACTTC.

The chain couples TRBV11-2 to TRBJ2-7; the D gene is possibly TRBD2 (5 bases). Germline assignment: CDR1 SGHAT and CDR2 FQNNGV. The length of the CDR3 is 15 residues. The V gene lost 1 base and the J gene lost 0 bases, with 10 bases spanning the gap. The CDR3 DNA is TGTGCCAGCAGCTTAGCAGCGGAGAGCTCCTACGAGCAGTACTTC. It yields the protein CASSLAAESSYEQYF.

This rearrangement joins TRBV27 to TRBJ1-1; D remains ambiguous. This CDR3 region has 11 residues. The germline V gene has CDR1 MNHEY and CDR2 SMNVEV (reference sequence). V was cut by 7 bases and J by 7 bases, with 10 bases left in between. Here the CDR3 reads CASTYGGEAFF. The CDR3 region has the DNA TGTGCCAGCACCTACGGAGGTGAAGCTTTCTTT.

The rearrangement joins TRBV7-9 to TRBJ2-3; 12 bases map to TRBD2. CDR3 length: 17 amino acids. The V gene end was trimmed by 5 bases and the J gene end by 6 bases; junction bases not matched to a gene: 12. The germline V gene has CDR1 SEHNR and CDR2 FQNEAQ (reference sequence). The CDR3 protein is CASSPPIPSGGDDTQYF. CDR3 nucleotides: TGTGCCAGCAGCCCACCAATACCTAGCGGGGGGGATGATACGCAGTATTTT.

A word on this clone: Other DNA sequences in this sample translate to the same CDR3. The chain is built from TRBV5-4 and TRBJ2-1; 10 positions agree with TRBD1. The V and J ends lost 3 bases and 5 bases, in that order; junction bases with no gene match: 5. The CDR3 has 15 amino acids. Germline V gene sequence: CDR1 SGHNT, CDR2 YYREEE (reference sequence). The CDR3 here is CASSSPGTGDNEQFF. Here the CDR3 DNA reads TGTGCCAGCAGCTCTCCCGGGACAGGGGACAATGAGCAGTTCTTC.

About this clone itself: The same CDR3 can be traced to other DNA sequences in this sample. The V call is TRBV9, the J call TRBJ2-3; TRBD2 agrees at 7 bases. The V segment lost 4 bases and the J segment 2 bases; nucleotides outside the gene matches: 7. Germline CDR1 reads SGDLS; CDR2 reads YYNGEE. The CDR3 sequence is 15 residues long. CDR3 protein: CASSPGLADTDTQYF. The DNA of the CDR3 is TGTGCCAGCAGCCCCGGGCTAGCGGACACAGATACGCAGTATTTT.

The CDR3 coding sequence is TGTGCCAGCAGTTTATCGGCCCTTCCAGGGGGCTCAGGAAACACCATATATTTT. Translated, it gives CASSLSALPGGSGNTIYF. The chain has TRBV27 and TRBJ1-3, with 8 bases fitting TRBD1. This CDR3 comprises 18 residues. From germline, CDR1 is MNHEY and CDR2 SMNVEV (reference sequence). V gave up 0 bases and J gave up 4 bases; unmatched junction bases: 11.

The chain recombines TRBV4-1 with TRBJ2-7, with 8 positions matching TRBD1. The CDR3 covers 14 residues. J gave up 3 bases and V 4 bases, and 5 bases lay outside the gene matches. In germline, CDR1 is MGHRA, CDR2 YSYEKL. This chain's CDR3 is CASSPDRGVYEQYF. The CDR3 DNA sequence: TGCGCCAGCAGCCCTGACAGGGGAGTCTACGAGCAGTACTTC.

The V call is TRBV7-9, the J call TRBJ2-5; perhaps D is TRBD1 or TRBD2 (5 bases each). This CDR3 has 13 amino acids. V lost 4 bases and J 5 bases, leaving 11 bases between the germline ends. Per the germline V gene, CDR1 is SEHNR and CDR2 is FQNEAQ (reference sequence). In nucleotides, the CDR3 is TGTGCCAGCAGCTCGGGACCATCGGAGACCCAGTACTTC. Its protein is CASSSGPSETQYF.

CDR3 residues: CATSRGGLEQYF. The CDR3 nucleotides read TGTGCCACCAGCAGAGGAGGTCTCGAGCAGTACTTC. The rearrangement joins TRBV15 to TRBJ2-7; D remains unclear. This CDR3 is built from 12 residues. Trimming shortened V by 1 base and J by 6 bases, and 7 bases separated the two germline ends. Germline V gene lookup returns CDR1 LNHNV and CDR2 YYDKDF (reference sequence).

The DNA for the CDR3 is TGCAGTGCTTGCAACCAAGAGACCCAGTACTTC. Translated, it gives CSACNQETQYF. V usage is TRBV20-1 and J usage is TRBJ2-5; no reliable D call. V shed 5 bases and J shed 0 bases, with 4 bases lying between them. CDR3 size: 11 residues. CDR1 and CDR2 from the germline V gene are DFQATT and SNEGSKA (reference sequence).

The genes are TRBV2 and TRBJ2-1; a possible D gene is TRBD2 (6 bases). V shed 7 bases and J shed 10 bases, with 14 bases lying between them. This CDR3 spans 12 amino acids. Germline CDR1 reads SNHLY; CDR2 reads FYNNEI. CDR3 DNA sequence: TGTGCCAGCATTCTGGGGGGTAGGGAGCAGTTCTTC. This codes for CASILGGREQFF.